This T cell receptor beta chain was identified during a study of T-cell memory formation after mild COVID-19. Study details: Largely donor-specific TCR clusters were found.

In this sample, this clonotype turned up a few times. What it binds is not known. Overall study results and limits: Among clones peaking at day 37 in the second wave, SARS-CoV-2 specificity remained unconfirmed. Mostly located in CM and EM were contracting CD4+ clones, with contracting CD8+ clones located in EMRA.

This CDR3 is 13 amino acids long. Trimming cost V 6 bases and J 9 bases, with 15 bases left between them. In germline, CDR1 is DFQATT, CDR2 SNEGSKA (reference sequence). Constant-segment primers and 5'RACE yielded cDNA libraries for TCR alpha and TCR beta, each carrying sample barcodes and UMIs. TCRdb fed the 5' RACE reads into MiXCR, producing one record per CDR3 protein. The table includes 350,000 to 500,000 distinct CDR3 sequences, roughly a quarter detected once. This sequence joins TRBV20-1 and TRBJ1-6, with D tentatively TRBD1 (5 bases). The sequenced sample consisted of PBMCs or a T cell subset sorted from them (not recorded which). This TCR derives from an adult woman who had mild COVID-19 (a few samples of this study predate the infection). Cell type and time point are not known. CDR3 amino acids: CSASDSRFSPLHF. For the CDR3, the DNA is TGCAGTGCCAGCGACAGCCGGTTTTCACCCCTCCACTTT.